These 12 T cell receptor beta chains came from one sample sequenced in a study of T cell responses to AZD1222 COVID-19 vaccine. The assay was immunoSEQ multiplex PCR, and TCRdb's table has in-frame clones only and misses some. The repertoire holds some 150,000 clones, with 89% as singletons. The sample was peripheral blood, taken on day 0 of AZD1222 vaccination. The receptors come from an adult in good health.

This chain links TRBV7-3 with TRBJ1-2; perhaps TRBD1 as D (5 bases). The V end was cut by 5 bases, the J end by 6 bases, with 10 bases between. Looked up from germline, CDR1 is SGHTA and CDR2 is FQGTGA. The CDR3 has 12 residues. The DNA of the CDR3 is TGTGCCAGCAGCCCTGGGACCGATGGCTACACCTTC. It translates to CASSPGTDGYTF.

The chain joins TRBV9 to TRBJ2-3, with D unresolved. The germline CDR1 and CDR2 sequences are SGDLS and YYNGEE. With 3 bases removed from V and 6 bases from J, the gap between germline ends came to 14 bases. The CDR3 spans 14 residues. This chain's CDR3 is CASSAGVLSDTQYF. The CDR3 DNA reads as TGTGCCAGCAGCGCTGGGGTGCTCTCGGATACGCAGTATTTT.

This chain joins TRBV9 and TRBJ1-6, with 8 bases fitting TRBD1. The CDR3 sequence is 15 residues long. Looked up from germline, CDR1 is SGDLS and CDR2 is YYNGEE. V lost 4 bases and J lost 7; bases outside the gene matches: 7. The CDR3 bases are TGTGCCAGCAGCCCCCGACAGGGGAACAATTCACCCCTCCACTTT. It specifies CASSPRQGNNSPLHF.

The DNA of the CDR3 is TGTGCCAGCAGCTTATCGGGACAGGGGGCGAGAGCTTTCTTT. This sequence encodes CASSLSGQGARAFF. J is TRBJ1-1 and V is TRBV7-8, with 12 positions matching TRBD1. Germline loops: CDR1 SGHVS, CDR2 FQNEAQ. The V gene end was trimmed by 2 bases and the J gene end by 10 bases; junction bases not matched to a gene: 5. The CDR3 is 14 amino acids.

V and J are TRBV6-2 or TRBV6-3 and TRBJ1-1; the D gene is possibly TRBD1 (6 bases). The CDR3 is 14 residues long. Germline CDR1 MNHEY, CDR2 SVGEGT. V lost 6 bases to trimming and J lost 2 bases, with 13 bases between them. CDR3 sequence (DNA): TGTGCCAGCAGCCCCCGCAGGGGTAACACTGAAGCTTTCTTT. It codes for CASSPRRGNTEAFF.

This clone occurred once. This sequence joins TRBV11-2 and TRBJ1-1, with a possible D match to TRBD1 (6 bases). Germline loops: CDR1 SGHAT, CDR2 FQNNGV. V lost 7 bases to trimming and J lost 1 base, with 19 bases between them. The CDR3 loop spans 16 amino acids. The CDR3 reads CASTPSGTGRNTEAFF. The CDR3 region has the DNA TGTGCCAGCACCCCGTCCGGAACAGGGAGGAACACTGAAGCTTTCTTT.

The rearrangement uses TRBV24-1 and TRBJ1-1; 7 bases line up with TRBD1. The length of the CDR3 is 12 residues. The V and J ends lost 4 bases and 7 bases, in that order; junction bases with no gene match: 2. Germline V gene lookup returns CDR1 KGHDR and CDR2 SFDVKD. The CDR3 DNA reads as TGTGCCACCAGTGAAACAGGGGTTGAAGCTTTCTTT. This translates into CATSETGVEAFF.

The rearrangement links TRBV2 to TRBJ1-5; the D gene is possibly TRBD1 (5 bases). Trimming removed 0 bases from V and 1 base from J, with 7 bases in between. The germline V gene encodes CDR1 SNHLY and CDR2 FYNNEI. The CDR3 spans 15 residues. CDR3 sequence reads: CASSEADRSNQPQHF. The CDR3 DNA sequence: TGTGCCAGCAGTGAAGCAGACAGAAGCAATCAGCCCCAGCATTTT.

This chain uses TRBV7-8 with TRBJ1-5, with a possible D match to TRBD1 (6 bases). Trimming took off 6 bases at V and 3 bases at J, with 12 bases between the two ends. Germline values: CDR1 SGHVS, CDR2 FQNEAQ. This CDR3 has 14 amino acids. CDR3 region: CASSHTGFNQPQHF. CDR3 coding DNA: TGTGCCAGCAGTCACACAGGGTTCAATCAGCCCCAGCATTTT.

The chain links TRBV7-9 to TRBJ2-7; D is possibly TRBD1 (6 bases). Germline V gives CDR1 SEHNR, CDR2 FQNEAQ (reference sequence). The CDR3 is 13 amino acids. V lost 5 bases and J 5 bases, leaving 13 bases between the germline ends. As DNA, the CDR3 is TGTGCCAGCAGCCCCAGGGGAGTCAACGAGCAGTACTTC. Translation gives CASSPRGVNEQYF.

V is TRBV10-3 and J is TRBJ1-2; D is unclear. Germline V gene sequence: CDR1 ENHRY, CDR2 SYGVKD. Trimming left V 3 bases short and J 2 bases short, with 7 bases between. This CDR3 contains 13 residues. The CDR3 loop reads CAISENGNYGYTF. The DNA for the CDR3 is TGTGCCATCAGTGAAAACGGGAACTATGGCTACACCTTC.

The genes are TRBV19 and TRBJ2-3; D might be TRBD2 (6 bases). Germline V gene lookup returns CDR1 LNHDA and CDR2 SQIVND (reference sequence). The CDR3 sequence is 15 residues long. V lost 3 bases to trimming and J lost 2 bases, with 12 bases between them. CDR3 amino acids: CASSMEGLITDTQYF. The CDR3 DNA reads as TGTGCCAGTAGTATGGAGGGACTTATCACAGATACGCAGTATTTT.